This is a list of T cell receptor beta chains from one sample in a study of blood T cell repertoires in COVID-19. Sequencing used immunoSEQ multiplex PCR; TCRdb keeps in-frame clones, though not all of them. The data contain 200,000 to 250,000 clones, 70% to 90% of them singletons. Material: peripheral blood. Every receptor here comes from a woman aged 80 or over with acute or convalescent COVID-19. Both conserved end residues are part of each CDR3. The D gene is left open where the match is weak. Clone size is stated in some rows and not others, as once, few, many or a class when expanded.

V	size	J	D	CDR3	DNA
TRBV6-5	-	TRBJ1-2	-	CASSRRQALNGYTF	TGTGCCTCCTCCCGCAGACAGGCTTTGAATGGCTACACCTTC
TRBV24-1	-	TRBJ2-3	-	CATSDPTGSSTDTQYF	TGTGCCACCAGTGACCCAACAGGGTCTAGCACAGATACGCAGTATTTT
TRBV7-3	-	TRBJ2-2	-	CASSSHRDTNTGELFF	TGTGCCAGCAGCTCTCACCGGGACACGAACACCGGGGAGCTGTTTTTT
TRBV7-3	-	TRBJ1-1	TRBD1	CASSLNIGTDEAFF	TGTGCCAGCAGCTTAAATATAGGGACAGATGAAGCTTTCTTT
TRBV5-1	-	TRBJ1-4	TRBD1	CASSFNRGEEKLFF	TGCGCCAGCAGCTTTAACAGGGGTGAGGAAAAACTGTTTTTT
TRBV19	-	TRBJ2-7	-	CASSIRSGERYF	TGTGCCAGTAGTATAAGGTCAGGGGAACGGTACTTC
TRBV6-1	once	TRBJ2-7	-	CASREESTDEQYF	TGTGCCAGCAGGGAAGAAAGCACCGACGAGCAGTACTTC
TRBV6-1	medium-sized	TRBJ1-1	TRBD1	CASSDRGITEAFF	TGTGCCAGCAGTGACAGGGGGATCACTGAAGCTTTCTTT
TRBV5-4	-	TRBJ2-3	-	CASSTTEASTDTQYF	TGTGCCAGCAGCACTACTGAGGCTAGCACAGATACGCAGTATTTT
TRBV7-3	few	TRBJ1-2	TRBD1	CASSLDRGTGYTF	TGTGCCAGCAGCTTGGACAGGGGGACTGGCTACACCTTC
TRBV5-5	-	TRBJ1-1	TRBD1	CASSFLEQGVTEAFF	TGTGCCAGCAGCTTCCTCGAGCAGGGGGTTACTGAAGCTTTCTTT
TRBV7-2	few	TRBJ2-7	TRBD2	CASSVAGGILTSSYEQYF	TGTGCCAGCAGTGTAGCGGGGGGGATCCTTACGAGCTCCTACGAGCAGTACTTC
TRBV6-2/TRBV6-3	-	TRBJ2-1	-	CASSFSGNYNEQFF	TGTGCCAGCAGTTTTAGCGGTAACTACAATGAGCAGTTCTTC
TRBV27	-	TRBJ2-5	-	CASSLGAWEGGKETQYF	TGTGCCAGCAGTTTGGGGGCCTGGGAGGGGGGTAAAGAGACCCAGTACTTC
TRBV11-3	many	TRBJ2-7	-	CASSLRRGVAEQYF	TGTGCCAGCAGCTTGAGGCGGGGAGTGGCCGAGCAGTACTTC
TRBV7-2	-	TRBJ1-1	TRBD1	CASSQNRGGGTEAFF	TGTGCCAGCAGCCAGAACAGGGGTGGAGGCACTGAAGCTTTCTTT
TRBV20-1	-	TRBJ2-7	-	CSARDSYEQYF	TGCAGTGCTAGAGACTCGTACGAGCAGTACTTC
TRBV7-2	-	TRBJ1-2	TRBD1	CASSWGQGAGGGYTF	TGTGCCAGCAGCTGGGGACAGGGGGCCGGTGGAGGCTACACCTTC
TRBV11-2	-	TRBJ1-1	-	CASSLGSTSIAEAFF	TGTGCCAGCAGCTTGGGGAGCACCAGTATCGCTGAAGCTTTCTTT
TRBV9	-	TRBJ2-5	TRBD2	CASSVGSGGAQETQYF	TGTGCCAGCAGCGTAGGTAGCGGGGGAGCCCAAGAGACCCAGTACTTC
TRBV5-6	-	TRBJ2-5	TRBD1	CASSPRQGVDF	TGTGCCAGCAGCCCAAGACAGGGGGTTGACTTC
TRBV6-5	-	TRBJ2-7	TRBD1	CASSYSSGQGWYEQYF	TGTGCCAGCAGTTACTCTTCGGGACAGGGCTGGTACGAGCAGTACTTC
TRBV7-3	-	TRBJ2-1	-	CASSLTGPGDRLNEQFF	TGTGCCAGCAGCTTAACCGGGCCGGGGGACCGGTTAAATGAGCAGTTCTTC
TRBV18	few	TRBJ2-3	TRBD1	CASSPSPGQGADTQYF	TGTGCCAGCTCACCTTCACCGGGACAGGGGGCAGATACGCAGTATTTT
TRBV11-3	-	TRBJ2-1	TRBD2	CASSATTSGGAGEQFF	TGTGCCAGCAGTGCTACGACTAGCGGGGGGGCAGGAGAGCAGTTCTTC
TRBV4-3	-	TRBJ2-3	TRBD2	CASCTGTSSTDTQYF	TGCGCCAGCTGCACCGGGACTAGCTCCACAGATACGCAGTATTTT
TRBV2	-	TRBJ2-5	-	CASRRLRLAWQETQYF	TGTGCCAGCAGGAGACTACGGCTAGCTTGGCAAGAGACCCAGTACTTC
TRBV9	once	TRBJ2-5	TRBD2	CASSVATSGYQETQYF	TGTGCCAGCAGCGTAGCTACTAGCGGGTACCAAGAGACCCAGTACTTC
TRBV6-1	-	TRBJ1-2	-	CASSETPRRGGYTF	TGTGCCAGCAGTGAAACCCCCCGCCGGGGTGGCTACACCTTC